This T cell receptor beta chain was captured in a study of blood T cell repertoires in COVID-19. This CDR3 has 15 residues. Between the trimmed V and J ends, which lost 4 bases and 2 bases, there was a span of 14 bases. Germline lookup yields CDR1 KGHSH and CDR2 LQKENI. Per the authors' pipeline: Researchers report that nucleated cell counts were estimated from reference gene primer amplification. Only in-frame clones appear in the TCRdb table, and some are missing; sequencing was by immunoSEQ multiplex PCR. V, J and clone size reflect that table, while D and trimming were determined from the DNA. The table has around 260,000 clones, roughly 90% seen once.

The genes are TRBV18 and TRBJ1-1; D not resolved. Input material: PBMCs or T cells enriched from blood (not recorded which). The TCR comes from a woman aged 25-40 years who had recovered from COVID-19. This CDR3 is CASSRIGNPNTEAFF. The CDR3 DNA follows: TGTGCCAGCTCACGTATCGGGAACCCTAACACTGAAGCTTTCTTT. Combining the CDR3 with reference TRBV18 and TRBJ1-1 gives the whole variable domain NAGVMQNPRHLVRRRGQEARLRCSPMKGHSHVYWYRQLPEEGLKFMVYLQKENIIDESGMPKERFSAEFPKEGPSILRIQQVVRGDSAAYFCASSRIGNPNTEAFFGQGTRLTVV.